This is a list of T cell receptor beta chains from one sample in a study of CD8 T cells in ankylosing spondylitis. MiXCR was run by TCRdb on the 5' RACE reads, yielding one entry per CDR3 protein. The sample lists 400,000 or so distinct CDR3 sequences, roughly 26% occurring once. The sample taken for sequencing was blood, either unsorted or a sorted T cell fraction (not recorded which). These receptors all stem from a male donor with ankylosing spondylitis. CDR3s include the opening cysteine and the closing phenylalanine or tryptophan. Each record gives: V gene, D gene, J gene, clone size, CDR3 protein, CDR3 DNA. D genes are given only for firm matches. Only part of the rows carry a size: once, few, many, or a class if the clone is expanded.

v_gene: TRBV7-9; d_gene: -; j_gene: TRBJ2-2; abundance: -; CDR3aa: CASSPRDGYTGELFF; CDR3nt: TGTGCCAGCAGCCCAAGGGACGGCTACACCGGGGAGCTGTTTTTT
v_gene: TRBV15; d_gene: -; j_gene: TRBJ2-2; abundance: few; CDR3aa: CATSIDDNTGELFF; CDR3nt: TGTGCCACCAGCATTGACGATAACACCGGGGAGCTGTTTTTT
v_gene: TRBV29-1; d_gene: TRBD1; j_gene: TRBJ2-2; abundance: -; CDR3aa: CSAAGGNTGELFF; CDR3nt: TGCAGCGCCGCAGGGGGCAACACCGGGGAGCTGTTTTTT
v_gene: TRBV2; d_gene: -; j_gene: TRBJ2-3; abundance: -; CDR3aa: CASSRTAITDTQYF; CDR3nt: TGTGCCAGCAGTCGGACAGCTATCACAGATACGCAGTATTTT
v_gene: TRBV5-1; d_gene: -; j_gene: TRBJ2-1; abundance: -; CDR3aa: CASSHSGLASYNEQFF; CDR3nt: TGCGCCAGCAGCCATAGCGGCTTAGCGTCCTACAATGAGCAGTTCTTC
v_gene: TRBV10-3; d_gene: -; j_gene: TRBJ1-5; abundance: -; CDR3aa: CAISPSVGNQPQHF; CDR3nt: TGTGCCATCAGTCCATCGGTGGGCAATCAGCCCCAGCATTTT
v_gene: TRBV20-1; d_gene: TRBD2; j_gene: TRBJ2-1; abundance: few; CDR3aa: CRTSRGNEQFF; CDR3nt: TGCAGGACTAGCCGGGGCAATGAGCAGTTCTTC
v_gene: TRBV30; d_gene: TRBD1; j_gene: TRBJ1-4; abundance: few; CDR3aa: CAWSADRVDNEKLFF; CDR3nt: TGTGCCTGGAGCGCGGACAGGGTGGATAATGAAAAACTGTTTTTT
v_gene: TRBV10-2; d_gene: -; j_gene: TRBJ2-1; abundance: -; CDR3aa: CASSPGQGGGRALYNEQFF; CDR3nt: TGCGCCAGCAGCCCGGGACAGGGAGGCGGGAGGGCCCTCTACAATGAGCAGTTCTTC
v_gene: TRBV29-1; d_gene: TRBD1; j_gene: TRBJ2-5; abundance: few; CDR3aa: CSVGAGGITETQYF; CDR3nt: TGCAGCGTTGGGGCAGGGGGCATCACGGAGACCCAGTACTTC
v_gene: TRBV7-9; d_gene: TRBD1; j_gene: TRBJ1-2; abundance: -; CDR3aa: CASSGDRKIYGYTF; CDR3nt: TGTGCCAGCAGCGGGGACAGGAAAATCTATGGCTACACCTTC
v_gene: TRBV6-1; d_gene: -; j_gene: TRBJ2-3; abundance: few; CDR3aa: CASNAQGTDTQYF; CDR3nt: TGTGCCAGTAACGCACAGGGCACAGATACGCAGTATTTT
v_gene: TRBV4-2; d_gene: TRBD2; j_gene: TRBJ2-1; abundance: -; CDR3aa: CASSQESSGAYNEQFF; CDR3nt: TGTGCCAGCAGCCAAGAAAGTAGCGGGGCCTACAATGAGCAGTTCTTC
v_gene: TRBV5-1; d_gene: TRBD2; j_gene: TRBJ2-3; abundance: -; CDR3aa: CASSRGERTDTQYF; CDR3nt: TGCGCCAGCAGTCGGGGGGAACGCACAGATACGCAGTATTTT
v_gene: TRBV4-1; d_gene: -; j_gene: TRBJ1-4; abundance: -; CDR3aa: CASSPTRAGGDEKLFF; CDR3nt: TGCGCCAGCAGCCCCACTCGGGCTGGCGGGGATGAAAAACTGTTTTTT
v_gene: TRBV18; d_gene: -; j_gene: TRBJ1-1; abundance: few; CDR3aa: CASSREDGVEAFF; CDR3nt: TGTGCCAGCTCCCGGGAGGATGGAGTTGAAGCTTTCTTT
v_gene: TRBV27; d_gene: TRBD2; j_gene: TRBJ2-1; abundance: few; CDR3aa: CASSSGEGPLNEQFF; CDR3nt: TGTGCCAGCAGTTCGGGGGAGGGCCCCCTCAATGAGCAGTTCTTC
v_gene: TRBV20-1; d_gene: TRBD2; j_gene: TRBJ2-7; abundance: -; CDR3aa: CSARPSGVGGQYF; CDR3nt: TGCAGTGCTAGGCCCAGCGGGGTCGGAGGGCAGTACTTC
v_gene: TRBV6-5; d_gene: -; j_gene: TRBJ2-1; abundance: few; CDR3aa: CASSYSRMTTVNEQFF; CDR3nt: TGTGCCAGCAGTTACTCGAGAATGACTACGGTTAATGAGCAGTTCTTC
v_gene: TRBV6-2/TRBV6-3; d_gene: -; j_gene: TRBJ2-5; abundance: -; CDR3aa: CASSRQRAETQYF; CDR3nt: TGTGCCAGCAGTCGGCAACGGGCGGAGACCCAGTACTTC
v_gene: TRBV30; d_gene: -; j_gene: TRBJ1-1; abundance: -; CDR3aa: CAWTPGTSDTEAFF; CDR3nt: TGTGCCTGGACCCCCGGGACATCAGACACTGAAGCTTTCTTT
v_gene: TRBV18; d_gene: -; j_gene: TRBJ2-1; abundance: few; CDR3aa: CASSPFAGENEQFF; CDR3nt: TGTGCCAGCTCACCGTTCGCCGGGGAAAATGAGCAGTTCTTC
v_gene: TRBV20-1; d_gene: TRBD2; j_gene: TRBJ2-5; abundance: few; CDR3aa: CSAKKNPSGQETQYF; CDR3nt: TGCAGTGCTAAAAAAAATCCTAGCGGGCAAGAGACCCAGTACTTC
v_gene: TRBV12-3/TRBV12-4; d_gene: TRBD1; j_gene: TRBJ1-2; abundance: -; CDR3aa: CASRDSDRGGYGYTF; CDR3nt: TGTGCCAGCAGGGATTCCGACAGGGGCGGCTATGGCTACACCTTC
v_gene: TRBV7-2; d_gene: -; j_gene: TRBJ2-3; abundance: -; CDR3aa: CASSLSPGTRTDTQYF; CDR3nt: TGTGCCAGCAGCTTATCCCCCGGCACCCGCACAGATACGCAGTATTTT
v_gene: TRBV5-5; d_gene: -; j_gene: TRBJ2-1; abundance: -; CDR3aa: CASSLNVAKGSYNEQFF; CDR3nt: TGTGCCAGCAGCCTTAACGTTGCGAAGGGCTCCTACAATGAGCAGTTCTTC
v_gene: TRBV7-9; d_gene: TRBD2; j_gene: TRBJ2-3; abundance: -; CDR3aa: CASSSTSGASTDTQYF; CDR3nt: TGTGCCAGCAGCTCGACTAGCGGGGCTAGCACAGATACGCAGTATTTT
v_gene: TRBV20-1; d_gene: -; j_gene: TRBJ2-4; abundance: -; CDR3aa: CSARKILENIQYF; CDR3nt: TGCAGTGCTAGGAAGATACTAGAAAACATTCAGTACTTC
v_gene: TRBV27; d_gene: -; j_gene: TRBJ2-5; abundance: few; CDR3aa: CASSLSQGSKETQYF; CDR3nt: TGTGCCAGCAGTTTATCGCAGGGAAGCAAAGAGACCCAGTACTTC
v_gene: TRBV3-1; d_gene: -; j_gene: TRBJ1-4; abundance: many; CDR3aa: CASSHAERRNEKLFF; CDR3nt: TGTGCCAGCAGCCATGCGGAACGGCGTAATGAAAAACTGTTTTTT
v_gene: TRBV4-2; d_gene: TRBD2; j_gene: TRBJ2-5; abundance: few; CDR3aa: CASSSQPGLAQETQYF; CDR3nt: TGTGCCAGCAGCTCTCAACCGGGACTAGCGCAAGAGACCCAGTACTTC
v_gene: TRBV11-2; d_gene: -; j_gene: TRBJ2-1; abundance: few; CDR3aa: CASSFLRNEQFF; CDR3nt: TGTGCCAGCAGCTTCTTGCGCAATGAGCAGTTCTTC
v_gene: TRBV12-3/TRBV12-4; d_gene: -; j_gene: TRBJ1-5; abundance: few; CDR3aa: CASSLQSSNQPQHF; CDR3nt: TGTGCCAGCAGTTTACAATCGAGCAATCAGCCCCAGCATTTT
v_gene: TRBV20-1; d_gene: TRBD2; j_gene: TRBJ2-5; abundance: -; CDR3aa: CSAAPLGGTWETQYF; CDR3nt: TGCAGTGCTGCCCCCCTGGGGGGGACTTGGGAGACCCAGTACTTC
v_gene: TRBV7-2; d_gene: -; j_gene: TRBJ1-1; abundance: few; CDR3aa: CASSLVAGPNTEAFF; CDR3nt: TGTGCCAGCAGCTTAGTGGCGGGGCCGAACACTGAAGCTTTCTTT
v_gene: TRBV5-1; d_gene: -; j_gene: TRBJ2-2; abundance: many; CDR3aa: CASSLAFNTGELFF; CDR3nt: TGCGCCAGCAGCTTGGCTTTCAACACCGGGGAGCTGTTTTTT
v_gene: TRBV12-3/TRBV12-4; d_gene: -; j_gene: TRBJ2-5; abundance: few; CDR3aa: CASSFWGVSQETQYF; CDR3nt: TGTGCCAGCAGTTTTTGGGGTGTCAGCCAGGAGACCCAGTACTTC
v_gene: TRBV4-1; d_gene: -; j_gene: TRBJ1-5; abundance: -; CDR3aa: CASSLRGENQPQHF; CDR3nt: TGCGCCAGCAGCCTCCGAGGGGAAAATCAGCCCCAGCATTTT
v_gene: TRBV5-1; d_gene: TRBD2; j_gene: TRBJ2-1; abundance: -; CDR3aa: CASSSGLAGGSSYNEQFF; CDR3nt: TGCGCCAGCAGCTCTGGACTAGCGGGTGGGAGCTCCTACAATGAGCAGTTCTTC
v_gene: TRBV20-1; d_gene: -; j_gene: TRBJ2-2; abundance: once; CDR3aa: CSARLNAVGELFF; CDR3nt: TGCAGTGCTAGACTTAATGCAGTCGGGGAGCTGTTTTTT
v_gene: TRBV5-5; d_gene: -; j_gene: TRBJ1-1; abundance: few; CDR3aa: CASSSQWGMNTEAFF; CDR3nt: TGTGCCAGCAGCTCCCAATGGGGGATGAACACTGAAGCTTTCTTT
v_gene: TRBV12-3/TRBV12-4; d_gene: TRBD2; j_gene: TRBJ2-1; abundance: -; CDR3aa: CASGRERGANEQFF; CDR3nt: TGTGCCAGTGGGCGGGAGCGGGGCGCGAATGAGCAGTTCTTC